A selection of T cell receptor beta chains follows, all from one sample in a study of cytomegalovirus exposure and HLA in healthy donors. TCRdb's table, derived via immunoSEQ multiplex PCR, lists solely in-frame clones and lacks some. The sample lists fewer than 250,000 clones, over 80% occurring once. Sequences were obtained from PBMCs. Receptor source: a man aged 35 to 55 in good health and CMV-seropositive. Both conserved end residues are part of each CDR3. Fields, in order: CDR3 DNA, CDR3 protein, clone size, D gene, V gene, J gene. D genes are given only for firm matches. Rows may omit the clone size; those that give it use once, few, many or a size class.

TGTGCCAGCAGCTTGGCTGAGAGGGACCCACAGGGATATCAGCCCCAGCATTTT	CASSLAERDPQGYQPQHF	NA	NA	TRBV5-5	TRBJ1-5
TGTGCCAGCAGGGGACTAGCGGTAACAAGCACAGATACGCAGTATTTT	CASRGLAVTSTDTQYF	NA	TRBD2	TRBV27	TRBJ2-3
TGTGCCAGCAGCTTGGGTACGCGGGGAAACACCATATATTTT	CASSLGTRGNTIYF	NA	NA	TRBV5-6	TRBJ1-3
TGTGCCAGCAGTTTATCGGGGAGGTCATATGGCTACACCTTC	CASSLSGRSYGYTF	NA	NA	TRBV27	TRBJ1-2
TGTGCCAGCAGCTTAGAGACAGGGAACACTGAAGCTTTCTTT	CASSLETGNTEAFF	NA	NA	TRBV7-2	TRBJ1-1
TGCGCCAGCAGCTTGGCGGGACTAGCGGGAGGCTACACAGATACGCAGTATTTT	CASSLAGLAGGYTDTQYF	once	TRBD2	TRBV5-1	TRBJ2-3
TGTGCCAGCAGTGAAATGCGGGGGTATAAAGGTGCGGACACTGAAGCTTTCTTT	CASSEMRGYKGADTEAFF	NA	NA	TRBV6-1	TRBJ1-1
TGCGCCAGCAGCTTGGCTGGAGCCTCTGGGGCCAACGTCCTGACTTTC	CASSLAGASGANVLTF	NA	NA	TRBV5-1	TRBJ2-6
TGTGCCAGCAGTTACTGGACTAGCGGTAACACAGATACGCAGTATTTT	CASSYWTSGNTDTQYF	NA	TRBD2	TRBV6-6	TRBJ2-3
TGTGCCAGCAGCGTAGGGGAGGGAGAAGAGACCCAGTACTTC	CASSVGEGEETQYF	NA	TRBD2	TRBV9	TRBJ2-5
TGTGCCAGCAGCTTGACAGCGAACACTGAAGCTTTCTTT	CASSLTANTEAFF	NA	NA	TRBV7-9	TRBJ1-1
TGTGCCAGCAGCCCGAAGACACGGATATCCTACGAGCAGTACTTC	CASSPKTRISYEQYF	few	NA	TRBV7-9	TRBJ2-7
TGTGCCAGCAGAAACAGGGGGCTTAGCACAGATACGCAGTATTTT	CASRNRGLSTDTQYF	NA	TRBD1	TRBV6-5	TRBJ2-3
TGTGCCAGCAGCCCGAGCGGGAGTCGGAGAGAGCAGTACTTC	CASSPSGSRREQYF	NA	TRBD2	TRBV7-9	TRBJ2-7
TGTGCCAGCAGCTTGGCGGCAGGGGGAGAGACCCAGTACTTC	CASSLAAGGETQYF	NA	TRBD1	TRBV5-6	TRBJ2-5
TGTGCCAGCATCAAGGGGACTAGAGACACCGGGGAGCTGTTTTTT	CASIKGTRDTGELFF	NA	TRBD2	TRBV6-1	TRBJ2-2
TGTGCCAGCAGTGATGGACAGGGAGGCAATGAGCAGTTCTTC	CASSDGQGGNEQFF	NA	TRBD1	TRBV6-4	TRBJ2-1
TGTGCCAGCAGTCGACAGGGGGTGCGGGAGCAGTACTTC	CASSRQGVREQYF	once	TRBD1	TRBV6-5	TRBJ2-7
TGTGCCAGCAGTGATCGACAGGCTAAAAATGAAAAACTGTTTTTT	CASSDRQAKNEKLFF	NA	NA	TRBV2	TRBJ1-4
TGTGCCAGCAGTGACAGTAGCTCGAGGGTCACTGAAGCTTTCTTT	CASSDSSSRVTEAFF	NA	NA	TRBV2	TRBJ1-1
TGTGCCAGCAGTGACAGGCAGAACACTGAAGCTTTCTTT	CASSDRQNTEAFF	NA	NA	TRBV27	TRBJ1-1
TGTGCCTGGAGTGTGGGCAGGGATCAGCCCCAGCATTTT	CAWSVGRDQPQHF	NA	NA	TRBV30	TRBJ1-5
TGTGCCAGCAGCTCGGGACTAGCGGATTCCTACGAGCAGTACTTC	CASSSGLADSYEQYF	NA	TRBD2	TRBV7-6	TRBJ2-7
TGTGCCAGTAGTATAGTAGGGGCTCGGGCTTATGGCTACACCTTC	CASSIVGARAYGYTF	NA	NA	TRBV19	TRBJ1-2
TGTGCCAGCAGTCGGGACATCGGAGGCCGTGGGGCCAACGTCCTGACTTTC	CASSRDIGGRGANVLTF	once	NA	TRBV6-4	TRBJ2-6
TGCAGCGTCCTGACGGGGAACACTGAAGCTTTCTTT	CSVLTGNTEAFF	few	NA	TRBV29-1	TRBJ1-1
TGTGCCAGCAGGGGGACAGGTGGAAACACTGAAGCTTTCTTT	CASRGTGGNTEAFF	NA	TRBD1	TRBV2	TRBJ1-1
TGTGCCAGCAGCTCCACTAGCGGGAGGAATGAGCAGTTCTTC	CASSSTSGRNEQFF	NA	TRBD2	TRBV7-9	TRBJ2-1
TGTGCCAGCAGTCCCCCGAGGGGGCAGGAGGTCTCCTACAATGAGCAGTTCTTC	CASSPPRGQEVSYNEQFF	NA	TRBD1	TRBV7-9	TRBJ2-1
TGTGCCAGCAGCTTAATGGGGCCGGGAGCCAAAAACATTCAGTACTTC	CASSLMGPGAKNIQYF	NA	NA	TRBV7-8	TRBJ2-4
TGTGCCAGCAGCTTACACGGACAGGCGACTGGCTACACCTTC	CASSLHGQATGYTF	NA	TRBD1	TRBV7-8	TRBJ1-2
TGCGCCAGCAGCCAAGACTATGCAGGGTTATCCTACGAGCAGTACTTC	CASSQDYAGLSYEQYF	few	NA	TRBV4-1	TRBJ2-7
TGTGCCAGCAGTTCCGAGACAGGGGGGGGAGAGACCCAGTACTTC	CASSSETGGGETQYF	NA	TRBD1	TRBV27	TRBJ2-5
TGCGCCAGCAGCCAAGTTGAGGGAGCGGTCCGGAATGAGCAGTTCTTC	CASSQVEGAVRNEQFF	NA	NA	TRBV4-1	TRBJ2-1
TGTGCCAGCAGTCCCCCTGGACTAGCGGGATCTCATGAGCAGTTCTTC	CASSPPGLAGSHEQFF	NA	TRBD2	TRBV5-4	TRBJ2-1
TGTGCCTGGAGGGGGCATCGAGGCAACACCTTC	CAWRGHRGNTF	NA	NA	TRBV30	TRBJ1-2
TGTGCCAGCAGCTTAAACCCCGGCTCTGGAAACACCATATATTTT	CASSLNPGSGNTIYF	once	NA	TRBV7-6	TRBJ1-3
TGTGCCAGCAGTGCTAGCCCAGGGGGCAGCAATCAGCCCCAGCATTTT	CASSASPGGSNQPQHF	NA	TRBD1	TRBV6-1	TRBJ1-5
TGTGCCTGGAGTGTAAGCGGGAGGGCCTACAATGAGCAGTTCTTC	CAWSVSGRAYNEQFF	NA	TRBD2	TRBV30	TRBJ2-1
TGTGCCAGCAGCACCCAACAGGGAGAGCAGTTCTTC	CASSTQQGEQFF	few	NA	TRBV7-3	TRBJ2-1
TGTGCCAGCAGTCCATTGACTAGCGGGAGACGAAACGAGCAGTACTTC	CASSPLTSGRRNEQYF	NA	TRBD2	TRBV27	TRBJ2-7
TGTGCCAGCAGGCCCGGGGACAGGGCGAACACTGAAGCTTTCTTT	CASRPGDRANTEAFF	once	TRBD1	TRBV6-5	TRBJ1-1
TGTGCCAGCAGTTCAGGGGGAATTAACTATGGCTACACCTTC	CASSSGGINYGYTF	NA	TRBD1	TRBV28	TRBJ1-2
TGCGCCAGCAGCACCATCACCACAGGGCGTGAGACCCAGTACTTC	CASSTITTGRETQYF	NA	NA	TRBV5-1	TRBJ2-5
TGTGCCAGTAGTCTGATACTCTCTGGGGCCAACGTCCTGACTTTC	CASSLILSGANVLTF	NA	NA	TRBV19	TRBJ2-6
TGTGCCAGCAGCTCGTCCGTGGGGGCCGCTTTCTTT	CASSSSVGAAFF	NA	NA	TRBV7-9	TRBJ1-1
TGTGCCAGCAGCGTAGAGGGGGGGCTGAGCACAGATACGCAGTATTTT	CASSVEGGLSTDTQYF	once	NA	TRBV9	TRBJ2-3
TGTGCCAGCAGTGATTCCGCAGGGCCCAATCAGCCCCAGCATTTT	CASSDSAGPNQPQHF	NA	NA	TRBV6-1	TRBJ1-5
TGTGCCAGCAGCGGACTAGCGGGAGGCTACAATGAGCAGTTCTTC	CASSGLAGGYNEQFF	NA	TRBD2	TRBV11-3	TRBJ2-1
TGTGCCCGTAGGAACACCGGGGAGCTGTTTTTT	CARRNTGELFF	NA	NA	TRBV30	TRBJ2-2
TGCAGCGTTGAAAGCGGAAAGGGGGCGCGCGGCTATGGCTACACCTTC	CSVESGKGARGYGYTF	few	TRBD1	TRBV29-1	TRBJ1-2